The clone carrying this T cell receptor (beta chain) was seen many times. Its antigen remains unidentified. Diagnosing involved the use of clinical symptoms, serum thyroxine and TRAb, thyroid ultrasound and orbital computed tomography. Amplification of TCR beta CDR3 regions used RNA as the template. The study used the HTBI primer set for a first-round RT-PCR of the TCR CDR3. A single record per CDR3 protein comes from TCRdb applying MiXCR to the multiplex PCR reads. The table records around 400,000 distinct CDR3 sequences, approximately 15% of them present only once. The data are from a study of T cells in Graves' hyperthyroidism and ophthalmopathy. Turning to the study itself: Prior to any treatment, at the point of initial diagnosis, peripheral blood was collected.

The CDR3 length is 15 residues. V was pared by 1 base and J by 0 bases, with 7 bases between. The germline V gene encodes CDR1 SNHLY and CDR2 FYNNEI. Regarding the study as a whole: From stable hyperthyroidism, ophthalmopathy was set apart by a 13 V-J model.

The specimen sequenced was blood. The TCR comes from a woman aged 18-29 years with Graves' hyperthyroidism that later progressed to Graves' ophthalmopathy. V and J are TRBV2 and TRBJ1-5; TRBD1 might be the D (5 bases). The CDR3 loop is CASSEGQSSNQPQHF. The CDR3 DNA follows: TGTGCCAGCAGTGAAGGACAGTCTAGCAATCAGCCCCAGCATTTT.